Presented here are 7 T cell receptor beta chains from one specimen sequenced in a study of blood T cell repertoires in COVID-19. Sequencing used immunoSEQ multiplex PCR; TCRdb keeps in-frame clones, though not all of them. Of 180,000 or so clones listed, 65% to 80% are singletons. The sample consisted of peripheral blood. These receptors were obtained from a man aged 45-65 years who had recovered from COVID-19.

This clone came up a few times. The chain employs TRBV9 and TRBJ2-2; a weak D match, TRBD2 (5 bases). Germline assignment: CDR1 SGDLS and CDR2 YYNGEE. The CDR3 consists of 16 residues. With 0 bases removed from V and 2 bases from J, the gap between germline ends came to 11 bases. CDR3 in DNA: TGTGCCAGCAGCGTAGTAGAGCGGCCAAACACCGGGGAGCTGTTTTTT. Protein product: CASSVVERPNTGELFF.

This clone was seen a handful of times. This sequence joins TRBV6-1 and TRBJ1-4, with D perhaps TRBD1 (5 bases). The CDR3 extends over 15 amino acids. V was clipped by 0 bases and J by 5 bases, with 10 bases between them. CDR1 and CDR2 from the germline V gene are MNHNS and SASEGT. The CDR3 reads CASSEAGRGNEKLFF. The CDR3 DNA is TGTGCCAGCAGTGAAGCGGGTAGGGGCAATGAAAAACTGTTTTTT.

The chain carries TRBV19 and TRBJ1-5, with a tentative D call TRBD1 (6 bases). V was cut by 3 bases and J by 4 bases, with 10 bases left in between. The CDR3 runs 14 residues. Per the germline V gene, CDR1 is LNHDA and CDR2 is SQIVND (reference sequence). The CDR3 DNA reads TGTGCCAGTAGTATGTCGAGGGGGAATCAGCCCCAGCATTTT. Its translation is CASSMSRGNQPQHF.

The chain joins TRBV7-8 to TRBJ2-1, with 7 bases lining up with TRBD2. There are 16 residues in the CDR3. Germline values: CDR1 SGHVS, CDR2 FQNEAQ. The J segment lost 4 bases and the V segment lost 2 bases, leaving 8 bases of the junction unmatched. CDR3 region: CASSLSWLADYNEQFF. CDR3 DNA: TGTGCCAGCAGCTTAAGTTGGCTAGCGGATTACAATGAGCAGTTCTTC. Full variable domain (rest looked up from reference TRBV7-8 and TRBJ2-1): GAGVSQSPRYKVAKRGQDVALRCDPISGHVSLFWYQQALGQGPEFLTYFQNEAQLDKSGLPSDRFFAERPEGSVSTLKIQRTQQEDSAVYLCASSLSWLADYNEQFFGPGTRLTVL.

J is TRBJ1-1 and V is TRBV3-1 (or the pseudogene TRBV3-2), with no clear D. CDR3 length: 13 residues. Trimming took 1 base from V and 3 from J, leaving 6 bases between them. Looked up from germline, CDR1 is LGHDT and CDR2 is YNNKEL (reference sequence). The CDR3 DNA is TGTGCCAGCAGCCAAGTAGAGGACACTGAAGCTTTCTTT. Translation gives CASSQVEDTEAFF.

This clone was counted a few times. This chain uses TRBV28 with TRBJ2-7, with D maybe TRBD1 (5 bases). V was shortened by 8 bases and J by 0 bases, with 11 bases between the two germline ends. The CDR3 sequence is 13 residues long. Germline lookup yields CDR1 MDHEN and CDR2 SYDVKM. The chain's CDR3 is CASYDSDSYEQYF. CDR3 nucleotide sequence: TGTGCCAGCTACGACAGTGACTCCTACGAGCAGTACTTC.

Worth noting for this clone: Different DNA sequences within this sample yield the same CDR3. This chain uses TRBV15 with TRBJ2-3; D is uncertain. V was shortened by 0 bases and J by 4 bases, with 8 bases between the two germline ends. The CDR3 has 14 residues. CDR1 LNHNV and CDR2 YYDKDF come from the germline V gene (reference sequence). The CDR3 reads CATSRDSTADTQYF. The CDR3 region has the DNA TGTGCCACCAGCAGAGATTCTACCGCAGATACGCAGTATTTT. Based on the CDR3 plus reference TRBV15 and TRBJ2-3, the full variable domain is DAMVIQNPRYQVTQFGKPVTLSCSQTLNHNVMYWYQQKSSQAPKLLFHYYDKDFNNEADTPDNFQSRRPNTSFCFLDIRSPGLGDTAMYLCATSRDSTADTQYFGPGTRLTVL.